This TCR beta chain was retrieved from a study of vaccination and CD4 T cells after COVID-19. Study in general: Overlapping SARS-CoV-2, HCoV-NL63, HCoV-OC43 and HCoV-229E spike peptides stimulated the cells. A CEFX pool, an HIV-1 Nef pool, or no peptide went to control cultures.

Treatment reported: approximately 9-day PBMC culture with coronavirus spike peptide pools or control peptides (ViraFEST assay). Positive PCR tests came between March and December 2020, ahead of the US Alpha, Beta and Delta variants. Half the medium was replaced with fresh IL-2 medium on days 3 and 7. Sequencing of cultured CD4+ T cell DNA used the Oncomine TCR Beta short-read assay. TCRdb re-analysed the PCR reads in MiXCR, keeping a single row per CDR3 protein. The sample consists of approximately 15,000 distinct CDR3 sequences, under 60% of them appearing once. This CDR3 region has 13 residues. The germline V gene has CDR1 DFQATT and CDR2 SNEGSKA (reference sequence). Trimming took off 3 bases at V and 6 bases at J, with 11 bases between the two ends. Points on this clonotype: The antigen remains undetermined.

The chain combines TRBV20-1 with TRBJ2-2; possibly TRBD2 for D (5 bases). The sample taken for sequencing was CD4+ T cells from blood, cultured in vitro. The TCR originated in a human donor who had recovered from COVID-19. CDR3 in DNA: TGCAGTGCTAGTGAGGGAGAGGCCGGGGAGCTGTTTTTT. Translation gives CSASEGEAGELFF.